The 17 T cell receptor beta chains given below trace back to one sample, sequenced in a study of cytomegalovirus exposure and HLA in healthy donors. Primers: 60 Vbeta forward and 13 Jbeta reverse. This table comes from immunoSEQ multiplex PCR, and its TCRdb copy is limited to in-frame clones, with some not included. This sample has 130,000 or so clones, with roughly 80% found just once. The sequenced sample consisted of PBMCs. These receptors all come from a woman in her 40s in good health and CMV-seropositive.

The CDR3 DNA reads as TGTGCCAGCAGCTTTTACTCAGGGGTTAGTGGCGGGGAGCTGTTTTTT. Amino acids: CASSFYSGVSGGELFF. This sequence joins TRBV7-2 and TRBJ2-2, with a weak D call TRBD1 (6 bases). Per germline, CDR1 SGHTA and CDR2 FQGNSA. The CDR3 totals 16 residues. Between the trimmed V and J ends, which lost 3 bases and 7 bases, there was a span of 18 bases.

This clone was counted a few times. The genes are TRBV19 and TRBJ1-1; D is possibly TRBD1 (5 bases). The germline V and J ends were trimmed by 6 bases and 1 base, with 12 bases remaining between them. The length of the CDR3 is 14 residues. CDR1 is LNHDA and CDR2 is SQIVND in the germline V gene (reference sequence). As DNA, the CDR3 is TGTGCCAGTAGCAATAGGGGCGAGAACACTGAAGCTTTCTTT. It is translated as CASSNRGENTEAFF.

V and J are TRBV4-3 and TRBJ2-3, with no clear D. CDR3 length: 15 amino acids. Germline V gene lookup returns CDR1 LGHNA and CDR2 YSLEER. V dropped 0 bases and J dropped 2 bases, with 9 bases sitting between them. This CDR3 is CASSQDNQDTDTQYF. CDR3 DNA: TGCGCCAGCAGCCAAGATAACCAGGACACAGATACGCAGTATTTT.

This sequence joins TRBV11-2 and TRBJ2-7; TRBD1 matches at 10 bases. Germline V CDR1 and CDR2: SGHAT, FQNNGV. V dropped 5 bases and J dropped 5; count of bases not matched to a gene: 6. The CDR3 has 14 residues. The CDR3 protein is CASSRDRGPHEQYF. CDR3 sequence (DNA): TGTGCCAGCAGCAGAGACAGGGGGCCCCACGAGCAGTACTTC.

V and J are TRBV7-6 and TRBJ2-3, with TRBD2 matching over 8 bases. This CDR3 contains 15 residues. Germline-derived CDR1 and CDR2 are SGHVS and FNYEAQ. The V gene end was trimmed by 7 bases and the J gene end by 1 base; junction bases not matched to a gene: 7. The CDR3 sequence is CASNPGGPGTDTQYF. CDR3 coding DNA: TGTGCCAGCAACCCGGGGGGGCCGGGCACAGATACGCAGTATTTT.

The chain employs TRBV10-3 and TRBJ1-6; D call uncertain. Germline CDR1 reads ENHRY; CDR2 reads SYGVKD. CDR3 length: 14 residues. With 3 bases removed from V and 5 bases from J, the gap between germline ends came to 8 bases. The CDR3 DNA sequence: TGTGCCATCAGTGATGCGGTTAATAATTCACCCCTCCACTTT. Its translation: CAISDAVNNSPLHF.

The gene calls are TRBV18 and TRBJ2-3, with TRBD2 matching 8 bases. J gave up 1 base and V 8 bases, and 5 bases lay outside the gene matches. Germline V gives CDR1 KGHSH, CDR2 LQKENI. The CDR3 runs 14 residues. The CDR3 sequence: CASESGGRTDTQYF. The CDR3 bases are TGTGCCAGCGAAAGCGGGGGCCGCACAGATACGCAGTATTTT.

The CDR3 DNA is TGTGCCAGCAGCCAATTCCGGACAGGTCAAGAGACCCAGTACTTC. It translates to CASSQFRTGQETQYF. This chain uses TRBV11-1 with TRBJ2-5; 7 bases are a match to TRBD1. From germline, CDR1 is SGHAT and CDR2 FQDESV (reference sequence). Unmatched junction bases numbered 8, after V lost 5 bases and J lost 2 bases. The CDR3 sequence is 15 residues long.

The chain has TRBV28 and TRBJ2-7, with D uncertain. V lost 1 base and J 2 bases, leaving 6 bases between the germline ends. Germline V gene sequence: CDR1 MDHEN, CDR2 SYDVKM. The CDR3 is made up of 13 amino acids. CDR3 region: CASSLSLTYEQYF. CDR3 sequence (DNA): TGTGCCAGCAGTTTATCTTTAACCTACGAGCAGTACTTC.

The chain couples TRBV9 to TRBJ2-1; 8 bases agree with TRBD1. CDR1 SGDLS and CDR2 YYNGEE come from the germline V gene. This CDR3 comprises 13 residues. With 5 bases clipped from V and 7 bases from J, the junction kept 5 bases outside the gene matches. The CDR3 nucleotides are TGTGCCAGCAGAAACACAGGGGGGAATGAGCAGTTCTTC. This codes for CASRNTGGNEQFF.

CDR3 sequence (DNA): TGTGCCAGTAGTACGACCTGGGGAGGGAGCTCCTACAATGAGCAGTTCTTC. Translating gives CASSTTWGGSSYNEQFF. The chain has TRBV19 and TRBJ2-1, with TRBD2 matching 7 bases. CDR3 length: 17 amino acids. V shed 4 bases, J shed 0 bases, and the junction held 9 bases outside the gene matches. Per the germline V gene, CDR1 is LNHDA and CDR2 is SQIVND (reference sequence).

This clone was picked up a small number of times. The chain has TRBV18 and TRBJ2-7; 7 bases agree with TRBD1. The CDR3 spans 14 residues. From germline, CDR1 is KGHSH and CDR2 LQKENI. With 1 base clipped from V and 5 bases from J, the junction kept 5 bases outside the gene matches. CDR3 protein: CASSPQTGINEQYF. Written as DNA, the CDR3 is TGTGCCAGCTCACCACAGACAGGGATCAACGAGCAGTACTTC.

V and J are TRBV30 and TRBJ2-7; TRBD1 aligns across 7 bases. The CDR3 length is 14 residues. The V gene end was trimmed by 5 bases and the J gene end by 7 bases; junction bases not matched to a gene: 14. Looked up from germline, CDR1 is GTSNPN and CDR2 is SVGIG (reference sequence). The CDR3 DNA sequence: TGTGCCTGGGTGCCCGGGACAGCGATCGGAGAGCAGTACTTC. Amino acid sequence: CAWVPGTAIGEQYF.

This chain uses TRBV7-2 with TRBJ1-2; 8 bases align to TRBD1. J was trimmed by 6 bases and V by 1 base; bases with no gene match: 4. Germline CDR1 is SGHTA and CDR2 is FQGNSA. The CDR3 sequence is 14 residues long. The CDR3 nucleotides are TGTGCCAGCAGCTTAGGACAGGGGAGGAATGGCTACACCTTC. This codes for CASSLGQGRNGYTF.

The chain has TRBV5-4 and TRBJ1-4, with D perhaps TRBD1 (6 bases). This CDR3 region has 14 residues. The germline CDR1 and CDR2 sequences are SGHNT and YYREEE (reference sequence). Trimming shortened V by 4 bases and J by 7 bases, and 14 bases separated the two germline ends. CDR3 bases: TGTGCCAGCAGCCGAGACAGGCTTTCTGAAAAACTGTTTTTT. Translation gives CASSRDRLSEKLFF.

The gene calls are TRBV6-5 and TRBJ1-1, with a possible D match to TRBD1 (5 bases). CDR1 and CDR2 from the germline V gene are MNHEY and SVGAGI. The CDR3 spans 14 residues. V was trimmed by 0 bases and J by 6 bases, leaving 11 bases between them. CDR3 sequence: CASSYSIRGPEAFF. In nucleotides, the CDR3 is TGTGCCAGCAGTTACTCGATTAGGGGCCCTGAAGCTTTCTTT.

This rearrangement joins TRBV19 to TRBJ1-5; D perhaps matches TRBD1 (5 bases). The CDR3 loop spans 17 amino acids. Germline lookup yields CDR1 LNHDA and CDR2 SQIVND (reference sequence). Trimming left V 1 base short and J 0 bases short, with 13 bases between. CDR3 in DNA: TGTGCCAGTAGTATAGGACCACCGGGACTTAGCAATCAGCCCCAGCATTTT. Translating it yields CASSIGPPGLSNQPQHF.